The 25 T cell receptor beta chains below all came from one sample that was sequenced in a study of blood T cells in healthy people across ages. Using a J-beta primer mix together with a sample-barcoded 5' primer, a second PCR was run for roughly 6 to 11 cycles. TCRdb passed the 5' RACE reads through MiXCR, listing each CDR3 protein once. Here the sample spans over 1,300,000 distinct CDR3 sequences, 45% to 70% being singletons. The specimen sequenced was blood. These receptor sequences come from a man between 18 and 29 years old in good health.

The chain carries TRBV10-3 and TRBJ2-7; D is unresolved. The germline V gene encodes CDR1 ENHRY and CDR2 SYGVKD. This CDR3 has 13 residues. Between the trimmed V and J ends, which lost 5 bases and 3 bases, there was a span of 11 bases. This CDR3 is CAISPDTYYEQYF. For the CDR3, the DNA is TGTGCCATCAGTCCTGACACCTACTACGAGCAGTACTTC.

The V call is TRBV6-5, the J call TRBJ2-2, with TRBD1 matching over 8 bases. Germline V gene lookup returns CDR1 MNHEY and CDR2 SVGAGI. The CDR3 is 16 residues long. V shed 4 bases, J shed 4 bases, and the junction held 8 bases outside the gene matches. CDR3 residues: CASSSWTGSGTGELFF. Written as DNA, the CDR3 is TGTGCCAGCAGTTCTTGGACAGGGTCGGGCACCGGGGAGCTGTTTTTT.

This sequence joins TRBV15 and TRBJ2-7; the D gene is possibly TRBD1 (5 bases). Germline assignment: CDR1 LNHNV and CDR2 YYDKDF (reference sequence). The CDR3 totals 15 residues. V was pared by 4 bases and J by 3 bases, with 16 bases between. CDR3 in amino acids: CATSTLRQGHYEQYF. The CDR3 nucleotides read TGTGCCACCAGCACCCTCCGGCAGGGTCACTACGAGCAGTACTTC.

The chain couples TRBV27 to TRBJ1-1, with D possibly being TRBD1 (5 bases). The CDR3 is 15 amino acids. V was clipped by 3 bases and J by 1 base, with 12 bases between them. The V gene's germline CDR1 is MNHEY and CDR2 SMNVEV (reference sequence). The chain's CDR3 is CASSFRGRENTEAFF. CDR3 in DNA: TGTGCCAGCAGTTTTAGAGGCAGGGAGAACACTGAAGCTTTCTTT.

J is TRBJ2-2 and V is TRBV6-2 or TRBV6-3; TRBD1 matches 7 bases. V was clipped by 2 bases and J by 1 base; unmatched bases: 7. This CDR3 spans 17 amino acids. Germline CDR1 reads MNHEY; CDR2 reads SVGEGT. CDR3 amino acids: CASSYKVGTENTGELFF. CDR3 DNA: TGTGCCAGCAGTTACAAAGTGGGGACAGAGAACACCGGGGAGCTGTTTTTT.

The chain couples TRBV29-1 to TRBJ2-5; either TRBD1 or TRBD2 may fit D (5 bases each). The J call could be wrong; TRBJ2-7 is a better fit for the DNA end. This CDR3 comprises 12 residues. Germline V gives CDR1 SQVTM, CDR2 ANQGSEA. CDR3 region: CSVGVGVYEQYF. The CDR3 bases are TGCAGCGTTGGGGTGGGGGTCTACGAGCAGTACTTC.

The CDR3 DNA sequence: TGTGCCAGCAGCGCCGGACTAGCGGGAGGGGGTGAGCAGTTCTTC. Encoded protein: CASSAGLAGGGEQFF. The rearrangement links TRBV9 to TRBJ2-1; 15 bases agree with TRBD2. The CDR3 has 15 amino acids. Germline lookup yields CDR1 SGDLS and CDR2 YYNGEE. V was pared by 3 bases and J by 9 bases, with 4 bases of the junction left unmatched. Full variable domain (rest looked up from reference TRBV9 and TRBJ2-1): DSGVTQTPKHLITATGQRVTLRCSPRSGDLSVYWYQQSLDQGLQFLIQYYNGEERAKGNILERFSAQQFPDLHSELNLSSLELGDSALYFCASSAGLAGGGEQFFGPGTRLTVL.

The J gene is TRBJ2-3, the V gene TRBV20-1; D is possibly TRBD2 (5 bases). V was shortened by 4 bases and J by 2 bases, with 10 bases between the two germline ends. This CDR3 comprises 13 residues. In germline, CDR1 is DFQATT, CDR2 SNEGSKA (reference sequence). The CDR3 loop is CSATPDSTDTQYF. CDR3 nucleotide sequence: TGCAGTGCTACCCCGGACTCCACAGATACGCAGTATTTT.

Here the CDR3 reads CSATGLEFYEQYF. In DNA, the CDR3 is TGCAGTGCTACAGGACTAGAGTTCTACGAGCAGTACTTC. The chain combines TRBV20-1 with TRBJ2-7; 7 positions match TRBD2. The CDR3 extends over 13 amino acids. The germline CDR1 and CDR2 sequences are DFQATT and SNEGSKA (reference sequence). Germline trimming cut 4 bases from V and 3 bases from J; bases unmatched to any gene: 6.

The chain links TRBV5-5 to TRBJ2-5; 8 bases are a match to TRBD1. Germline V gene data show CDR1 as SGHKS and CDR2 as YYEKEE (reference sequence). Unmatched junction bases numbered 8, after V lost 5 bases and J lost 2 bases. This CDR3 comprises 15 residues. The CDR3 DNA sequence: TGTGCCAGCAGAAATCAGGGGGCGATACAAGAGACCCAGTACTTC. This gives the protein CASRNQGAIQETQYF.

This clonotype was observed once. One end of the junction is discordant with germline, which a read error may explain. The rearrangement joins TRBV10-3 to TRBJ2-7; D gene unclear. The germline V gene encodes CDR1 ENHRY and CDR2 SYGVKD. The CDR3 is 13 amino acids. The CDR3 nucleotides read TGTGTCATCAGTGATTTGGTCTCCTACGAGCAGTACTTC. Encoded protein: CVISDLVSYEQYF.

CDR3 region: CASSGPKRELFF. The CDR3 DNA is TGTGCCAGCAGCGGGCCTAAGCGGGAGCTGTTTTTT. The chain is built from TRBV25-1 and TRBJ2-2; D is ambiguous. The CDR3 is 12 residues long. Germline V gene sequence: CDR1 MGHDK, CDR2 SYGVNS. The germline V and J ends were trimmed by 6 bases and 9 bases, with 11 bases remaining between them.

CDR3 sequence: CASSLLSGQGIDTQYF. The DNA for the CDR3 is TGTGCCAGCAGCCTCCTGTCAGGACAGGGAATAGATACGCAGTATTTT. The chain links TRBV6-1 to TRBJ2-3; 8 nucleotides align to TRBD1. The CDR3 totals 16 residues. Germline-derived CDR1 and CDR2 are MNHNS and SASEGT. V was clipped by 6 bases and J by 5 bases; unmatched bases: 13.

The chain couples TRBV4-2 to TRBJ1-1; a weak D match, TRBD1 (6 bases). V was trimmed by 2 bases and J by 3 bases, leaving 13 bases between them. Germline lookup yields CDR1 LGHNA and CDR2 YNFKEQ. The length of the CDR3 is 15 residues. The CDR3 DNA is TGTGCCAGCAGCCAACCCGGACAGTCCGACACTGAAGCTTTCTTT. It encodes CASSQPGQSDTEAFF.

This clonotype was recorded once. The chain recombines TRBV20-1 with TRBJ2-7, with D unresolved. The germline V gene has CDR1 DFQATT and CDR2 SNEGSKA (reference sequence). The CDR3 contains 16 residues. V was clipped by 0 bases and J by 4 bases, with 19 bases between them. The CDR3 DNA follows: TGCAGTGCTAGAGAGTATGGAGCTCCGACCAATTACGAGCAGTACTTC. It is translated as CSAREYGAPTNYEQYF.

V usage is TRBV20-1 and J usage is TRBJ2-5, with TRBD1 matching over 7 bases. The V gene's germline CDR1 is DFQATT and CDR2 SNEGSKA (reference sequence). The ends lost 6 bases at V and 5 bases at J; junction bases unmatched: 12. CDR3 length: 14 residues. In DNA form, the CDR3 reads TGCAGTGCATGGGGACAGTATTTCGCGGAGACCCAGTACTTC. Its translation: CSAWGQYFAETQYF.

This clonotype has a single count. The genes are TRBV10-3 and TRBJ2-7; D call uncertain. V was trimmed by 2 bases and J by 2 bases, leaving 10 bases between them. This CDR3 has 14 amino acids. CDR1 ENHRY and CDR2 SYGVKD come from the germline V gene. The chain's CDR3 is CAISEAGSTYEQYF. CDR3 bases: TGTGCCATCAGTGAGGCAGGAAGCACCTACGAGCAGTACTTC.

The V and J genes are TRBV4-1 and TRBJ1-5; TRBD1 is a possible D gene (6 bases). V was clipped by 0 bases and J by 7 bases, with 16 bases between them. The CDR3 is 16 residues long. Germline loops: CDR1 MGHRA, CDR2 YSYEKL. The CDR3 protein is CASSQESDRLKQPQHF. CDR3 coding DNA: TGCGCCAGCAGCCAAGAGTCGGACAGATTGAAACAGCCCCAGCATTTT.

The V call is TRBV7-9, the J call TRBJ2-5; tentative D call: TRBD1 (5 bases). V dropped 4 bases and J dropped 0 bases, with 9 bases sitting between them. The CDR3 runs to 14 residues. CDR1 is SEHNR and CDR2 is FQNEAQ in the germline V gene (reference sequence). This chain's CDR3 is CASSSPTDQETQYF. The CDR3 DNA is TGTGCCAGCAGCTCCCCGACAGACCAAGAGACCCAGTACTTC.

V and J are TRBV7-2 and TRBJ2-1; D is uncertain. This CDR3 is built from 13 residues. Trimming removed 5 bases at V and 6 bases at J, with 11 bases between. The V gene's germline CDR1 is SGHTA and CDR2 FQGNSA. The CDR3 DNA reads as TGTGCCAGCAGCACCCGGACCACCAATGAGCAGTTCTTC. Encoded protein: CASSTRTTNEQFF.

With respect to this clonotype: A much larger clone lies a single base off, so this may be a read error. The genes are TRBV6-2 or TRBV6-3 and TRBJ2-5; 11 bases fit TRBD2. The better agreement between TRBJ2-7 and the DNA end casts doubt on the J call. Germline loops: CDR1 MNHEY, CDR2 SVGEGT. The CDR3 length is 14 residues. CDR3 bases: TGTGCCAGCAGTTACGGGACTAGCGGCCACGAGCAGTACTTC. Amino acid sequence: CASSYGTSGHEQYF.

The chain uses TRBV2 and TRBJ2-1, with 10 bases aligning to TRBD2. The CDR3 extends over 13 amino acids. From germline, CDR1 is SNHLY and CDR2 FYNNEI. Unmatched junction bases numbered 6, after V lost 6 bases and J lost 10 bases. The CDR3 spells CASRTGTSDEQFF. CDR3 DNA: TGTGCCAGCAGGACCGGGACTAGCGACGAGCAGTTCTTC.

This clonotype was seen more than once but under ten times. This chain connects TRBV5-4 to TRBJ2-3, with 7 bases lining up with TRBD2. The CDR3 has 15 amino acids. From germline, CDR1 is SGHNT and CDR2 YYREEE (reference sequence). Trimming at V came to 4 bases and at J to 4 bases, leaving 9 bases not matched to a gene. The CDR3 region is CASSGPGTTPDTQYF. The CDR3 bases are TGTGCCAGCAGCGGCCCCGGGACTACCCCAGATACGCAGTATTTT.

This chain joins TRBV12-3 or TRBV12-4 and TRBJ1-5; no clear D gene. V lost 3 bases to trimming and J lost 0 bases, with 6 bases between them. The CDR3 sequence is 14 residues long. CDR3 protein: CASSFGISNQPQHF. The CDR3 DNA reads TGTGCCAGCAGTTTTGGTATTAGCAATCAGCCCCAGCATTTT.

The chain couples TRBV7-9 to TRBJ2-7; no reliable D call. CDR1 SEHNR and CDR2 FQNEAQ come from the germline V gene (reference sequence). The CDR3 covers 16 residues. Trimming cost V 5 bases and J 2 bases, with 19 bases left between them. The CDR3 DNA is TGTGCCAGCAGCACACTAACCGACCCAAGGCCCTACGAGCAGTACTTC. Translated, it gives CASSTLTDPRPYEQYF.